The rows below give T cell receptor beta chains drawn from one sample of a study of PD-1 blockade in mismatch repair-deficient tumors. Profiling relied on immunoSEQ multiplex PCR, and the TCRdb table lists in-frame clones only, not all of them. This table has roughly 130,000 clones, about 90% appearing once. The sequencing used peripheral blood, collected 70 to 72 weeks after starting pembrolizumab. The receptors shown here come from an adult with mismatch repair-deficient cancer. Both conserved end residues are part of each CDR3. A D gene is named only where the DNA matches it firmly. Expanded clones get a size class; other rows say once, few or many, or leave the size out.

clone size	J gene	D gene	V gene	CDR3 protein	CDR3 DNA
once	TRBJ2-2	TRBD1	TRBV4-1	CASSLRTGDTGELFF	TGCGCCAGCAGCCTACGGACAGGGGACACCGGGGAGCTGTTTTTT
-	TRBJ2-7	-	TRBV27	CASSLTAFSTYEQYF	TGTGCCAGCAGTTTAACGGCTTTCAGTACCTACGAGCAGTACTTC
-	TRBJ2-7	TRBD2	TRBV5-6	CASSLVGRESYEQYF	TGTGCCAGCAGCTTGGTTGGGCGGGAGTCGTACGAGCAGTACTTC
-	TRBJ1-5	-	TRBV27	CASSLSSNQPQHF	TGTGCCAGCAGTTTATCCAGCAATCAGCCCCAGCATTTT
-	TRBJ2-7	TRBD2	TRBV9	CASSLSSGTSSYEQYF	TGTGCCAGCAGCTTATCTAGCGGGACCAGCTCCTACGAGCAGTACTTC
-	TRBJ2-1	TRBD1	TRBV19	CASSTDRVSYNEQFF	TGTGCCAGTAGTACTGACAGGGTCTCCTACAATGAGCAGTTCTTC
-	TRBJ1-5	-	TRBV15	CATSRVGSTEPQHF	TGTGCCACCAGCAGAGTCGGGAGTACTGAGCCCCAGCATTTT
-	TRBJ1-3	-	TRBV4-1	CASSQRLILGNTIYF	TGCGCCAGCAGCCAGCGTTTAATTCTTGGAAACACCATATATTTT
-	TRBJ2-1	TRBD2	TRBV27	CASTPGLAGLRNEQFF	TGTGCCAGCACTCCCGGACTAGCGGGACTGCGCAATGAGCAGTTCTTC
-	TRBJ1-1	-	TRBV7-9	CASRIGGNTEAFF	TGTGCCAGCAGAATCGGGGGGAACACTGAAGCTTTCTTT
-	TRBJ2-7	TRBD1	TRBV5-6	CASSLTGVNYEQYF	TGTGCCAGCAGCTTGACAGGGGTGAACTACGAGCAGTACTTC
-	TRBJ2-4	TRBD1	TRBV19	CASSMGVRQGRITKNIQYF	TGTGCCAGTAGTATGGGTGTTCGACAGGGGCGGATAACCAAAAACATTCAGTACTTC
-	TRBJ2-2	TRBD1	TRBV27	CASSFIAGGEELFF	TGTGCCAGCAGTTTCATAGCAGGGGGCGAAGAGTTGTTTTTT
-	TRBJ2-7	TRBD1	TRBV19	CASSISDRVAYEQYF	TGTGCCAGTAGTATCTCGGACAGGGTGGCCTACGAGCAGTACTTC
-	TRBJ2-3	TRBD1	TRBV4-1	CASSQARDRETDTQYF	TGCGCCAGCAGCCAAGCCCGGGACAGGGAGACAGATACGCAGTATTTT
-	TRBJ2-2	-	TRBV7-8	CASSPLTGELFF	TGTGCCAGCAGCCCTCTCACCGGGGAGCTGTTTTTT
-	TRBJ1-1	-	TRBV29-1	CSVAQTGNTEAFF	TGCAGCGTTGCTCAGACAGGGAACACTGAAGCTTTCTTT
once	TRBJ1-2	-	TRBV11-2	CASSLVHANYGYTF	TGTGCCAGCAGCTTGGTCCACGCAAACTATGGCTACACCTTC
-	TRBJ1-1	-	TRBV9	CASSVEGNTEAFF	TGTGCCAGCAGCGTAGAGGGGAACACTGAAGCTTTCTTT
-	TRBJ2-7	TRBD1	TRBV10-3	CAISESGTDEQYF	TGTGCCATCAGTGAGTCCGGGACAGATGAGCAGTACTTC
-	TRBJ2-1	TRBD2	TRBV6-1	CASSELAGGPNEQFF	TGTGCCAGCAGTGAACTAGCGGGAGGGCCCAATGAGCAGTTCTTC
-	TRBJ1-5	-	TRBV5-3	CARCQWGRGGPQHF	TGTGCCAGATGCCAGTGGGGCAGGGGTGGGCCCCAGCATTTT
-	TRBJ1-2	-	TRBV4-3	CASSQEKPPAFYGYTF	TGCGCCAGCAGCCAAGAGAAACCCCCGGCTTTCTATGGCTACACCTTC
-	TRBJ2-3	-	TRBV4-1	CASSQAPGNTQYF	TGCGCCAGCAGCCAGGCCCCCGGAAATACGCAGTATTTT
-	TRBJ1-1	TRBD1	TRBV9	CASSARQGAEAFF	TGTGCCAGCAGCGCTCGACAGGGCGCTGAAGCTTTCTTT
-	TRBJ1-4	-	TRBV4-1	CASSHAGGSNEKLFF	TGCGCCAGCAGCCACGCGGGAGGGAGTAATGAAAAACTGTTTTTT
-	TRBJ2-1	-	TRBV4-2	CASSQRNRAHNEQFF	TGTGCCAGCAGCCAAAGGAACAGGGCACACAATGAGCAGTTCTTC
-	TRBJ2-2	-	TRBV18	CASSPPRGVRGTGELFF	TGTGCCAGCTCACCACCTCGAGGGGTCCGGGGCACCGGGGAGCTGTTTTTT
-	TRBJ2-7	-	TRBV11-1	CASSVLTEAEQYF	TGTGCCAGCAGCGTACTGACTGAAGCCGAGCAGTACTTC
-	TRBJ2-1	-	TRBV11-3	CASSLDYGVGYNEQFF	TGTGCCAGCAGCTTAGATTATGGCGTCGGTTACAATGAGCAGTTCTTC
-	TRBJ2-2	TRBD2	TRBV5-1	CASSLVLAGGANTGELFF	TGCGCCAGCAGCTTGGTACTAGCGGGAGGGGCGAACACCGGGGAGCTGTTTTTT
-	TRBJ2-7	-	TRBV5-8	CASSQGPSEQYF	TGTGCCAGCAGCCAAGGGCCCTCGGAGCAGTACTTC
-	TRBJ1-5	-	TRBV19	CASSIGGYQPQHF	TGTGCCAGTAGTATAGGGGGATATCAGCCCCAGCATTTT
-	TRBJ2-2	TRBD1	TRBV6-6	CASSYRRGYTGELFF	TGTGCCAGCAGTTACCGCAGGGGGTACACCGGGGAGCTGTTTTTT
once	TRBJ2-2	-	TRBV7-8	CASSPDRFGTGELFF	TGTGCCAGCAGCCCCGACAGGTTCGGCACCGGGGAGCTGTTTTTT
once	TRBJ1-1	-	TRBV7-8	CASSPVYIGTEAFF	TGTGCCAGCAGCCCTGTCTATATCGGTACTGAAGCTTTCTTT
-	TRBJ2-4	TRBD2	TRBV7-9	CASSSPQRLAMQYF	TGTGCCAGCAGTTCCCCCCAAAGACTAGCCATGCAGTACTTC
-	TRBJ1-1	-	TRBV30	CAWSVRTNTEAFF	TGTGCCTGGAGTGTCAGGACGAACACTGAAGCTTTCTTT
once	TRBJ1-4	-	TRBV6-6	CASSYGVNEKLFF	TGTGCCAGCAGTTACGGCGTTAATGAAAAACTGTTTTTT
once	TRBJ2-6	-	TRBV11-2	CASSPQGANVLTF	TGTGCCAGCAGCCCCCAAGGGGCCAACGTCCTGACTTTC
few	TRBJ1-2	-	TRBV6-5	CASSYRAQVGYGYTF	TGTGCCAGCAGTTACCGGGCCCAAGTGGGCTATGGCTACACCTTC
-	TRBJ2-2	-	TRBV19	CASTWVGTGELFF	TGTGCCAGTACCTGGGTTGGAACCGGGGAGCTGTTTTTT
-	TRBJ2-7	-	TRBV2	CASSGVKPYEQYF	TGTGCCAGCAGTGGCGTGAAACCCTACGAGCAGTACTTC
-	TRBJ1-2	-	TRBV27	CASSLSRGNGYTF	TGTGCCAGCAGTTTATCAAGGGGTAATGGCTACACCTTC
-	TRBJ2-3	-	TRBV19	CASSTPPDTQYF	TGTGCCAGCAGTACCCCCCCCGATACGCAGTATTTT
-	TRBJ2-1	-	TRBV27	CASSSGVLTYNEQFF	TGTGCCAGCAGTTCAGGGGTCCTCACCTACAATGAGCAGTTCTTC
-	TRBJ1-1	-	TRBV7-9	CASSLWGAEAFF	TGTGCCAGCAGCTTATGGGGAGCTGAAGCTTTCTTT
-	TRBJ1-2	-	TRBV6-7	CASSYPRQAPRKFHGYTF	TGTGCCAGCAGTTACCCGAGACAAGCACCCCGCAAGTTCCACGGCTACACCTTC
-	TRBJ2-1	-	TRBV29-1	CSVAWQGGSYNEQFF	TGCAGCGTTGCATGGCAGGGCGGCTCCTACAATGAGCAGTTCTTC
-	TRBJ2-3	TRBD2	TRBV27	CASSPGTIYTDTQYF	TGTGCCAGCAGTCCCGGGACTATATACACAGATACGCAGTATTTT
once	TRBJ2-7	TRBD2	TRBV6-5	CASSYGSSGTYEQYF	TGTGCCAGCAGTTACGGGTCTAGCGGAACCTACGAGCAGTACTTC